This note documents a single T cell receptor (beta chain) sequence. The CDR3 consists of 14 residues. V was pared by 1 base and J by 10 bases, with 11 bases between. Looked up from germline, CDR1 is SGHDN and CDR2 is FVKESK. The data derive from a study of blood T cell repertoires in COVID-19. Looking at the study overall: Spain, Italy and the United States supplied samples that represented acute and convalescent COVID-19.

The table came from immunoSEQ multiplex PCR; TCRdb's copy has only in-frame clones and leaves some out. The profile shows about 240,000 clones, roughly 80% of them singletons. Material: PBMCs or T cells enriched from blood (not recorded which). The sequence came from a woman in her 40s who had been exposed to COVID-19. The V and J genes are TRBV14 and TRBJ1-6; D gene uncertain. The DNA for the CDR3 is TGTGCCAGCAGCCAAGTCGGAGGAGGGTCACCCCTCCACTTT. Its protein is CASSQVGGGSPLHF.